Listed here are 19 T cell receptor beta chains from one sample, sequenced in a study of vaccination and CD4 T cells after COVID-19. Treatment of the sample: approximately 10-day PBMC culture with coronavirus spike peptide pools or control peptides (ViraFEST assay). An Oncomine TCR Beta short-read assay was used to sequence the DNA from cultured CD4+ T cells. One entry per CDR3 protein, called by TCRdb with MiXCR from the PCR reads. The table lists approximately 18,000 distinct CDR3 sequences, about three quarters of them singletons. No antigen has been assigned to these receptors. The source was CD4+ T cells from blood, cultured in vitro, collected after SARS-CoV-2 vaccination. These receptors all come from a human donor who received a COVID-19 vaccine.

As DNA, the CDR3 is TGTGCTAGCACAAAAGGGGTAAAGAGTGAGCAGTTCTTC. Its translation: CASTKGVKSEQFF. This chain joins TRBV12-5 and TRBJ2-1; perhaps TRBD1 as D (5 bases). The germline V gene encodes CDR1 LGHNT and CDR2 FRNRAP. The V gene lost 9 bases and the J gene lost 9 bases, with 18 bases spanning the gap. CDR3 length: 13 amino acids.

This clonotype has only a few counts. V gene TRBV5-8 combines with J gene TRBJ1-2; D not resolved. The CDR3 sequence is 13 residues long. CDR1 SGHTS and CDR2 YDEGEE come from the germline V gene. V shed 0 bases and J shed 3 bases, with 6 bases lying between them. The CDR3 loop is CASSLDNYYGYTF. DNA for the CDR3: TGTGCCAGCAGCTTGGATAACTACTATGGCTACACCTTC.

This clonotype was seen once. This chain uses TRBV20-1 with TRBJ1-4; TRBD1 agrees at 7 bases. Germline lookup yields CDR1 DFQATT and CDR2 SNEGSKA (reference sequence). This CDR3 contains 15 residues. V trimming: 3 bases; J trimming: 8 bases; junction bases outside the gene matches: 12. The CDR3 nucleotides read TGCAGTGCTAGGAGGGGGCTTGACAACGTAGAAAAACTGTTTTTT. Translated: CSARRGLDNVEKLFF.

The J gene is TRBJ1-5, the V gene TRBV18, with 8 bases identical to TRBD1. The germline CDR1 and CDR2 sequences are KGHSH and LQKENI. The CDR3 is 16 amino acids. V shed 1 base and J 6 bases; nucleotides not matched to a gene: 8. The CDR3, as DNA: TGTGCCAGCTCACCACGGGCAGGGGGCTCTGTTCAGCCCCAGCATTTT. Amino acid sequence: CASSPRAGGSVQPQHF. Full variable domain (remainder filled in from reference TRBV18 and TRBJ1-5): NAGVMQNPRHLVRRRGQEARLRCSPMKGHSHVYWYRQLPEEGLKFMVYLQKENIIDESGMPKERFSAEFPKEGPSILRIQQVVRGDSAAYFCASSPRAGGSVQPQHFGDGTRLSIL.

The chain has TRBV19 and TRBJ1-1, with D uncertain. V was cut by 9 bases and J by 4 bases, with 15 bases left in between. CDR1 and CDR2 (germline): LNHDA, SQIVND (reference sequence). CDR3 length: 13 amino acids. Written as DNA, the CDR3 is TGTGCCAGCAGTCACAGCAGACGCACTGAAGCTTTCTTT. Translating gives CASSHSRRTEAFF.

This chain links TRBV20-1 with TRBJ2-7, with 15 positions matching TRBD2. The J segment lost 2 bases and the V segment lost 2 bases, leaving 4 bases of the junction unmatched. From germline, CDR1 is DFQATT and CDR2 SNEGSKA (reference sequence). The CDR3 runs to 16 residues. DNA for the CDR3: TGCAGTGCTAGACCCGGGACTAGCGGGGGGCCCTACGAGCAGTACTTC. It specifies CSARPGTSGGPYEQYF.

This chain joins TRBV15 and TRBJ1-5, with D tentatively TRBD1 (5 bases). V was clipped by 3 bases and J by 2 bases, with 14 bases between them. The V gene's germline CDR1 is LNHNV and CDR2 YYDKDF (reference sequence). The CDR3 runs 16 residues. The CDR3 DNA follows: TGTGCCACCAGCAGGGACGGTGGAGGGGGCAATCAGCCCCAGCATTTT. It is translated as CATSRDGGGGNQPQHF.

For the CDR3, the DNA is TGTGCCAGTAGTCGCGGACAGGGGGCCTTCTATGGCTACACCTTC. As protein: CASSRGQGAFYGYTF. V and J are TRBV19 and TRBJ1-2; 11 bases fit TRBD1. V lost 5 bases to trimming and J lost 4 bases; unmatched junction nucleotides: 6. This CDR3 has 15 amino acids. CDR1 and CDR2 (germline): LNHDA, SQIVND (reference sequence). Complete variable domain (other parts from reference TRBV19 and TRBJ1-2): DGGITQSPKYLFRKEGQNVTLSCEQNLNHDAMYWYRQDPGQGLRLIYYSQIVNDFQKGDIAEGYSVSREKKESFPLTVTSAQKNPTAFYLCASSRGQGAFYGYTFGSGTRLTVV.

The DNA of the CDR3 is TGTGCCAGCAGTAGGGACAGGGAATTAACGAGTGGCTACACCTTC. Translated, it gives CASSRDRELTSGYTF. This sequence joins TRBV6-1 and TRBJ1-2; 9 bases fit TRBD1. Germline CDR1 reads MNHNS; CDR2 reads SASEGT. This CDR3 is built from 15 residues. V dropped 5 bases and J dropped 7; count of bases not matched to a gene: 11.

Here the CDR3 reads CASKVRKSGGIQYF. In nucleotides, the CDR3 is TGTGCCAGCAAGGTCAGAAAATCTGGAGGCATTCAGTACTTC. The V gene is TRBV2, the J gene TRBJ2-4; tentative D call: TRBD2 (5 bases). V gave up 7 bases and J gave up 9 bases, with 19 bases separating them. CDR3 length equals 14 residues. Germline CDR1 and CDR2: SNHLY and FYNNEI.

This clonotype is a singleton in its sample. V usage is TRBV6-2 or TRBV6-3 and J usage is TRBJ2-7; the D gene could be TRBD1 or TRBD2 (5 bases each). CDR3 length: 13 amino acids. The V gene's germline CDR1 is MNHEY and CDR2 SVGEGT. Trimming pared 6 bases from V and 2 bases from J, leaving 11 bases between. The CDR3 DNA follows: TGTGCCAGCAGCCCGGGACCGACCTACGAGCAGTACTTC. This sequence encodes CASSPGPTYEQYF.

The chain combines TRBV7-9 with TRBJ1-5; 9 bases map to TRBD1. J lost 1 base, V lost 5 bases, and 6 bases had no gene match. The CDR3 contains 16 residues. Germline CDR1 is SEHNR and CDR2 is FQNEAQ (reference sequence). CDR3 in amino acids: CASSLVTGGSNQPQHF. The CDR3 region has the DNA TGTGCCAGCAGCCTAGTGACAGGGGGAAGCAATCAGCCCCAGCATTTT.

V usage is TRBV7-2 and J usage is TRBJ2-7; TRBD1 matches 7 bases. J was trimmed by 3 bases and V by 5 bases; bases with no gene match: 10. Germline CDR1 and CDR2: SGHTA and FQGNSA. The CDR3 totals 15 residues. CDR3: CASSLRQGGLYEQYF. As DNA, the CDR3 is TGTGCCAGCAGCCTTCGACAGGGTGGACTCTACGAGCAGTACTTC.

The chain is built from TRBV2 and TRBJ2-3; D is undetermined. The V end was cut by 6 bases, the J end by 1 base, with 14 bases between. The CDR3 is 15 residues long. CDR1 and CDR2 from the germline V gene are SNHLY and FYNNEI. CDR3 nucleotides: TGTGCCAGCAGCCCAGGAGCAGTGGGCACAGATACGCAGTATTTT. Protein sequence: CASSPGAVGTDTQYF.

The gene calls are TRBV12-3 or TRBV12-4 and TRBJ1-1; 9 bases fit TRBD1. The V and J ends lost 6 bases and 1 base, in that order; junction bases with no gene match: 9. The CDR3 extends over 16 amino acids. The CDR3 DNA is TGTGCCAGCAGCGGTGGGACAGGGCGGCCGAACACTGAAGCTTTCTTT. It encodes CASSGGTGRPNTEAFF.

The chain links TRBV29-1 to TRBJ2-3; the D is unclear. V was cut by 4 bases and J by 0 bases, with 5 bases left in between. The germline V gene encodes CDR1 SQVTM and CDR2 ANQGSEA. This CDR3 contains 12 residues. The CDR3 loop reads CSVGTSTDTQYF. The CDR3 coding sequence is TGCAGCGTTGGAACTAGCACAGATACGCAGTATTTT.

The table lists this clonotype with a few counts. CDR3 nucleotides: TGTGCCAGCAGCAGGCCAAGGGTTTATGGCTACACCTTC. Protein: CASSRPRVYGYTF. The chain links TRBV21-1 to TRBJ1-2. TRBV21-1 is marked as a pseudogene. There are 13 residues in the CDR3.

CDR3 region: CASSLVRGDMNTEAFF. Here the CDR3 DNA reads TGCGCCAGCAGCTTGGTTCGGGGGGACATGAACACTGAAGCTTTCTTT. The chain combines TRBV5-1 with TRBJ1-1; D is perhaps TRBD1 (6 bases). The germline gives CDR1 SGHRS, CDR2 YFSETQ. V lost 0 bases and J 0 bases, leaving 12 bases between the germline ends. CDR3 length equals 16 residues.

This clonotype has only a few counts. The chain carries TRBV6-1 and TRBJ1-2; TRBD1 is a possible D gene (5 bases). Trimming pared 1 base from V and 4 bases from J, leaving 7 bases between. The CDR3 consists of 13 residues. Germline V gene lookup returns CDR1 MNHNS and CDR2 SASEGT. In nucleotides, the CDR3 is TGTGCCAGCAGTGAAGGCAGGGCCTATGGCTACACCTTC. Translated, it gives CASSEGRAYGYTF.